One and the same sample provided the 4 T cell receptor beta chains below, sequenced in a study of blood T cell repertoires in COVID-19. Method: immunoSEQ multiplex PCR; TCRdb's copy keeps in-frame clones and lacks some. This sample has 60,000 to 65,000 clones; just under 75% occur once, and the top ten carry around 4.8%. Sequencing used peripheral blood. The receptors come from a woman in her 70s with COVID-19, enrolled during active disease.

This clone was seen more than once but under ten times. V and J are TRBV7-2 and TRBJ1-5, with 8 bases matching TRBD1. The trim removed 5 bases at V and 4 bases at J, leaving 7 bases unmatched. Germline-derived CDR1 and CDR2 are SGHTA and FQGNSA. CDR3 length: 15 amino acids. CDR3 protein: CASSQEGQDNQPQHF. CDR3 DNA sequence: TGTGCCAGCAGCCAGGAGGGACAGGATAATCAGCCCCAGCATTTT.

J is TRBJ2-7 and V is TRBV25-1, with 7 bases aligning to TRBD2. The trim removed 4 bases at V and 10 bases at J, leaving 4 bases unmatched. Germline lookup yields CDR1 MGHDK and CDR2 SYGVNS. This CDR3 is 11 amino acids long. The CDR3 reads CASSGGGDQYF. In nucleotides, the CDR3 is TGTGCCAGCAGTGGGGGAGGGGACCAGTACTTC.

V gene TRBV7-9 combines with J gene TRBJ2-5; D might be TRBD2 (5 bases). The CDR3 spans 13 residues. The V end lost 1 base, the J end lost 9 bases, and 12 bases lay between the germline ends. Germline CDR1 reads SEHNR; CDR2 reads FQNEAQ (reference sequence). This CDR3 is CASSLEGPGAQYF. Written as DNA, the CDR3 is TGTGCCAGCAGCTTAGAAGGTCCCGGGGCCCAGTACTTC.

The chain couples TRBV6-2 or TRBV6-3 to TRBJ2-4; 10 nucleotides line up with TRBD1. Germline-derived CDR1 and CDR2 are MNHEY and SVGEGT. The CDR3 consists of 16 residues. The ends lost 6 bases at V and 0 bases at J; junction bases unmatched: 5. The CDR3 bases are TGTGCCAGCAGCCTGACAGGGGGCCTAGCCAAAAACATTCAGTACTTC. Amino acids: CASSLTGGLAKNIQYF.